This T cell receptor (beta chain) emerged from a study of sequential checkpoint blockade in melanoma. Across the study: Maintenance nivolumab came after either treatment sequence. After nivolumab or ipilimumab alone, about 20 patients had week-13 rebiopsies. Broader study findings: About 30 times likelier clinical benefit followed increased tumor T-cell fraction and clonality. In arm A, pretreatment tumor clonality was associated with response.

Comments on this clone: Its matching antigen is unknown.

Treatment defined: randomized to nivolumab then ipilimumab (arm A) or the reverse (arm B). CDR1 is KGHSH, CDR2 LQKENI, per germline. Deletions cut 3 bases from V and 7 bases from J, with 24 bases between. This CDR3 spans 17 amino acids. Sequencing was performed with immunoSEQ multiplex PCR; in TCRdb, only in-frame clones are kept and a portion is missing. The sample has about 7,300 clones, about 20% seen once. The rearrangement links TRBV18 to TRBJ1-2, with D unresolved. This specimen was tumor tissue (inferred from file names), taken from a patient given nivolumab and ipilimumab in sequence. The TCR originated in a human donor with melanoma. The CDR3: CASSPGSRAAEGFGYTF. The CDR3 nucleotides are TGTGCCAGCTCACCTGGTTCACGAGCCGCAGAAGGATTTGGCTACACCTTC.